This TCR beta chain was retrieved from a study of blood T cell repertoires in COVID-19. Looking at the study overall: Sites across the United States, Italy and Spain contributed samples from acute and convalescent COVID-19.

TCRdb keeps only in-frame clones here, not all; method: immunoSEQ multiplex PCR. The repertoire consists of fewer than 100,000 clones, with about 80% occurring once and the leading ten covering around 10%. The trim removed 4 bases at V and 2 bases at J, leaving 11 bases unmatched. CDR1 and CDR2 from the germline V gene are SGHNT and YYREEE (reference sequence). The CDR3 is made up of 16 amino acids. V gene TRBV5-4 combines with J gene TRBJ2-7, with 8 positions matching TRBD2. Sequencing input: peripheral blood. The TCR sequence derives from a middle-aged man with acute or convalescent COVID-19. CDR3 DNA: TGTGCCAGCAGCGCAGCGGGAGTGGCCGGGACCTACGAGCAGTACTTC. Amino acids: CASSAAGVAGTYEQYF.